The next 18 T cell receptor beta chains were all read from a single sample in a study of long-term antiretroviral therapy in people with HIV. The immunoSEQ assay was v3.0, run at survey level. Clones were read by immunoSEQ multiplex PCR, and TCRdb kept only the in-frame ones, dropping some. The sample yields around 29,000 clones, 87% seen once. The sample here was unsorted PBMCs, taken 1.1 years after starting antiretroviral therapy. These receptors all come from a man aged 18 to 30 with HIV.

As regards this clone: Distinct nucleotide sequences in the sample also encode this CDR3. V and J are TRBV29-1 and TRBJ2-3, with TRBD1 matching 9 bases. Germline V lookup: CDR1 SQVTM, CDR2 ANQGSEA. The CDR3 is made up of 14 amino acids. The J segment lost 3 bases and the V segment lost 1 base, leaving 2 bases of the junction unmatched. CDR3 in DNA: TGCAGCGTTGAAGGACAGGGGGTTACAGATACGCAGTATTTT. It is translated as CSVEGQGVTDTQYF.

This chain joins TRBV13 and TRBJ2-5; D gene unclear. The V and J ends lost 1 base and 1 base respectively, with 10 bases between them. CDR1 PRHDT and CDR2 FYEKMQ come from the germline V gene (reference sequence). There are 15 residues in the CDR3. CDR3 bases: TGTGCCAGCAGCTTAGCGCACACATCCCAAGAGACCCAGTACTTC. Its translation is CASSLAHTSQETQYF.

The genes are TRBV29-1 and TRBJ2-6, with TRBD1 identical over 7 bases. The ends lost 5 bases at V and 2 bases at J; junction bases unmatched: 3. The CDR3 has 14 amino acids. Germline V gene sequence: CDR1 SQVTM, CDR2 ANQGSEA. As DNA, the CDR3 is TGCAGCGTTCTTACAGGGGCTGGGGCCAACGTCCTGACTTTC. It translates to CSVLTGAGANVLTF.

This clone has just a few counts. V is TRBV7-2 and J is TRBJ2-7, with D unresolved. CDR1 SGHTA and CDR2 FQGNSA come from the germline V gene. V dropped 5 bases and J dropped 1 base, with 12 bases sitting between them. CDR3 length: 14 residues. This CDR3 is CASSPLGLSYEQYF. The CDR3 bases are TGTGCCAGCAGCCCATTGGGCCTTTCCTACGAGCAGTACTTC.

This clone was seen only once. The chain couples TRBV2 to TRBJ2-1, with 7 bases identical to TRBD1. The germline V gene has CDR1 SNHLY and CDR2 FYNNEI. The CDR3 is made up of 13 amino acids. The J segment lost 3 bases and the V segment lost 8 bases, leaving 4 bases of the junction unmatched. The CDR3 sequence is CASSTGFYNEQFF. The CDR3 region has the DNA TGTGCCAGCTCGACAGGGTTCTACAATGAGCAGTTCTTC.

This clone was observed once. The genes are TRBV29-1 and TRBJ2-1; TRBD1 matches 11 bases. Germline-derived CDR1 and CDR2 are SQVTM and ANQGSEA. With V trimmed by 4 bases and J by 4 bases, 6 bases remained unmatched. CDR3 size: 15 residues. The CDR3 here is CSVALRDRGYNEQFF. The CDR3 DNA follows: TGCAGCGTTGCTCTACGGGACAGGGGGTACAATGAGCAGTTCTTC.

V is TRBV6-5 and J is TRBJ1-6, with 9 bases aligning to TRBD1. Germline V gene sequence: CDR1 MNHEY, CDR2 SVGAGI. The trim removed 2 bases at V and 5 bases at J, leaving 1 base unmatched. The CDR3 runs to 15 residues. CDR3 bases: TGTGCCAGCAGTTACCGGACAGGGGATAATTCACCCCTCCACTTT. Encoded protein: CASSYRTGDNSPLHF.

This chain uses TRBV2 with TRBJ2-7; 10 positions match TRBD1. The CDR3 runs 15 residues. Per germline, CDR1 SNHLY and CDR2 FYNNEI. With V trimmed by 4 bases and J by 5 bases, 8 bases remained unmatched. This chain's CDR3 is CASSGGKDRGDEQYF. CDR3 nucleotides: TGTGCCAGCAGTGGGGGGAAGGACAGGGGGGACGAGCAGTACTTC.

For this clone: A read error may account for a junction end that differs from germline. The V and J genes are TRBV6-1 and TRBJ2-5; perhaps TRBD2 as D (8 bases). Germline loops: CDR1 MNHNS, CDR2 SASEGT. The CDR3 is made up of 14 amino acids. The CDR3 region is CASREGGGRWTQYF. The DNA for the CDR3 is TGTGCCAGCAGGGAAGGGGGCGGGAGGTGGACCCAGTACTTC.

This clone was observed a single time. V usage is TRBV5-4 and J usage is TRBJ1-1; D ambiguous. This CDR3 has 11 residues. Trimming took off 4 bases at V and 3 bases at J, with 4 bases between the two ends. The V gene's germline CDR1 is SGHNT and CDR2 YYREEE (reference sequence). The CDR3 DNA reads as TGTGCCAGCAGCCAAGACACTGAAGCTTTCTTT. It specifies CASSQDTEAFF.

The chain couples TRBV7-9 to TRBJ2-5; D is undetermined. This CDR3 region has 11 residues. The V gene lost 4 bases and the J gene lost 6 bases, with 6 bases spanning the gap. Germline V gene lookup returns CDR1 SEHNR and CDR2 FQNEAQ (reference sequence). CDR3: CASSSQQTQYF. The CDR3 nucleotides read TGTGCCAGCAGCTCCCAGCAGACCCAGTACTTC.

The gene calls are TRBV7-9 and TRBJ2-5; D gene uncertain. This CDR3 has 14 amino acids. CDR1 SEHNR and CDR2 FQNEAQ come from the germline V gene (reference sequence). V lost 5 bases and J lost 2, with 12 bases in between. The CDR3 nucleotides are TGTGCCAGCAGCCCATTAGACTTACAAGAGACCCAGTACTTC. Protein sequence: CASSPLDLQETQYF.

The CDR3 loop reads CASSFGRTNTGELFF. CDR3 bases: TGTGCCAGCAGCTTCGGGCGCACGAACACCGGGGAGCTGTTTTTT. This chain links TRBV7-2 with TRBJ2-2; D unclear. The germline V gene has CDR1 SGHTA and CDR2 FQGNSA. The ends were cut back, 3 bases at V and 0 bases at J, with 8 bases in the middle. There are 15 residues in the CDR3.

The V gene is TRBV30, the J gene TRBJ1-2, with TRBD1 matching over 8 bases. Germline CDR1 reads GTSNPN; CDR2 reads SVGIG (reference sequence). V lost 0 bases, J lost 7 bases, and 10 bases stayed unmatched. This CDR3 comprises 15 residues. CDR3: CAWSVQAGGAGGYTF. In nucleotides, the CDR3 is TGTGCCTGGAGTGTACAGGCAGGGGGCGCGGGTGGCTACACCTTC.

In DNA, the CDR3 is TGTGCCAGCAGCGGGGGACAGAATCAAGAGACCCAGTACTTC. Translation gives CASSGGQNQETQYF. V gene TRBV11-2 combines with J gene TRBJ2-5; TRBD1 matches 7 bases. The CDR3 sequence is 14 residues long. Germline values: CDR1 SGHAT, CDR2 FQNNGV. The V segment lost 5 bases and the J segment 2 bases; nucleotides outside the gene matches: 5.

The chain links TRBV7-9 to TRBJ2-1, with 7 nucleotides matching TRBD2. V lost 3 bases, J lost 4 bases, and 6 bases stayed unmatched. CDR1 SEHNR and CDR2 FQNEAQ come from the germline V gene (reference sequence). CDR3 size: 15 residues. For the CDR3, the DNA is TGTGCCAGCAGCTTGGGGGGAGGGCCATACAATGAGCAGTTCTTC. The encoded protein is CASSLGGGPYNEQFF.

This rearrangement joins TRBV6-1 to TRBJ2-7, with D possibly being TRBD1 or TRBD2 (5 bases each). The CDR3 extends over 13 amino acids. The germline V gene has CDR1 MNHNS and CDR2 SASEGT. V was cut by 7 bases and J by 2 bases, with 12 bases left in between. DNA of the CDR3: TGTGCCAGCACCCCGGGACGGCCCTACGAGCAGTACTTC. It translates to CASTPGRPYEQYF.

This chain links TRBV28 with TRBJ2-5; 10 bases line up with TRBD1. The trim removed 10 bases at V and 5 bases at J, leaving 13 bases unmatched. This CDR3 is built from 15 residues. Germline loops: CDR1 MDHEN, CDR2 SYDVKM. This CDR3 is CATLLDRGRGETQYF. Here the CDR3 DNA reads TGTGCCACCCTCCTTGACAGGGGGCGAGGTGAGACCCAGTACTTC. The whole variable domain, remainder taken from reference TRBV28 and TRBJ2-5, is DVKVTQSSRYLVKRTGEKVFLECVQDMDHENMFWYRQDPGLGLRLIYFSYDVKMKEKGDIPEGYSVSREKKERFSLILESASTNQTSMYLCATLLDRGRGETQYFGPGTRLLVL.